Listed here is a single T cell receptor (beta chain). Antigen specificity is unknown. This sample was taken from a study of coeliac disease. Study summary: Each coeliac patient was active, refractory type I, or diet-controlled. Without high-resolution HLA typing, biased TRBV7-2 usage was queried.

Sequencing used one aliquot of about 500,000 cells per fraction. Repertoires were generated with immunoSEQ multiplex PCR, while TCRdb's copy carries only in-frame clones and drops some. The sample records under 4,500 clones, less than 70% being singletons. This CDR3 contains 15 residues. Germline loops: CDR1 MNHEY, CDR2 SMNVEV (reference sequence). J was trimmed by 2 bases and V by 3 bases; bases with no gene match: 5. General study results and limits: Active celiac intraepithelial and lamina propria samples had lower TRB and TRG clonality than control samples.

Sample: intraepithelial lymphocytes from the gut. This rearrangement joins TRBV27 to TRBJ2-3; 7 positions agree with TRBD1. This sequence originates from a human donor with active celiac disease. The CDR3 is CASSFQDRNTDTQYF. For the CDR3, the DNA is TGTGCCAGCAGTTTTCAGGACAGGAACACAGATACGCAGTATTTT.